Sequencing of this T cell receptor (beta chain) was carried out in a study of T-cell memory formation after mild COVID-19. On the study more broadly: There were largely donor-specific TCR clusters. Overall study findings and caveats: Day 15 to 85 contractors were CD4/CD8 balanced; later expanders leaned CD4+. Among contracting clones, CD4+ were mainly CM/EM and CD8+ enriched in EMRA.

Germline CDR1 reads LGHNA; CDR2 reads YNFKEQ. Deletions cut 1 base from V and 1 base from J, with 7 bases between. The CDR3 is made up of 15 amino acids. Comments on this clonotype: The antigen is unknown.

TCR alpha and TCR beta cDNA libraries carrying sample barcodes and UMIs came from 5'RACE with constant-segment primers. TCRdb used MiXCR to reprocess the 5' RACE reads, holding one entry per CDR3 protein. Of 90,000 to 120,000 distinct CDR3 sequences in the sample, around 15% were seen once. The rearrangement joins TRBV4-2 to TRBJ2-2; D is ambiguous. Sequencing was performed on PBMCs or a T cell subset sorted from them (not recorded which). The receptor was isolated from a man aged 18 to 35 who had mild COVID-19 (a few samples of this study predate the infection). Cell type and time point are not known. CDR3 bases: TGTGCCAGCAGCCAAGTGGAAAGGAACACCGGGGAGCTGTTTTTT. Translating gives CASSQVERNTGELFF.